This T cell receptor (beta chain) was identified during a study of T cell changes during pregnancy in multiple sclerosis. TCRdb keeps only in-frame clones here, not all; method: immunoSEQ multiplex PCR. The table records about 70,000 clones, over 90% of them present only once. This sample comprised CD4+ T cells from peripheral blood mononuclear cells, obtained after pregnancy. The origin of this receptor is a female donor with multiple sclerosis, enrolled in a pregnancy study.

The CDR3: CASSPREGLNTEAFF. DNA of the CDR3: TGTGCCAGCAGCCCCCGGGAAGGTTTGAACACTGAAGCTTTCTTT. This rearrangement joins TRBV9 to TRBJ1-1; D is unresolved. The V end was cut by 4 bases, the J end by 0 bases, with 13 bases between. This CDR3 comprises 15 residues. CDR1 is SGDLS, CDR2 YYNGEE, per germline.